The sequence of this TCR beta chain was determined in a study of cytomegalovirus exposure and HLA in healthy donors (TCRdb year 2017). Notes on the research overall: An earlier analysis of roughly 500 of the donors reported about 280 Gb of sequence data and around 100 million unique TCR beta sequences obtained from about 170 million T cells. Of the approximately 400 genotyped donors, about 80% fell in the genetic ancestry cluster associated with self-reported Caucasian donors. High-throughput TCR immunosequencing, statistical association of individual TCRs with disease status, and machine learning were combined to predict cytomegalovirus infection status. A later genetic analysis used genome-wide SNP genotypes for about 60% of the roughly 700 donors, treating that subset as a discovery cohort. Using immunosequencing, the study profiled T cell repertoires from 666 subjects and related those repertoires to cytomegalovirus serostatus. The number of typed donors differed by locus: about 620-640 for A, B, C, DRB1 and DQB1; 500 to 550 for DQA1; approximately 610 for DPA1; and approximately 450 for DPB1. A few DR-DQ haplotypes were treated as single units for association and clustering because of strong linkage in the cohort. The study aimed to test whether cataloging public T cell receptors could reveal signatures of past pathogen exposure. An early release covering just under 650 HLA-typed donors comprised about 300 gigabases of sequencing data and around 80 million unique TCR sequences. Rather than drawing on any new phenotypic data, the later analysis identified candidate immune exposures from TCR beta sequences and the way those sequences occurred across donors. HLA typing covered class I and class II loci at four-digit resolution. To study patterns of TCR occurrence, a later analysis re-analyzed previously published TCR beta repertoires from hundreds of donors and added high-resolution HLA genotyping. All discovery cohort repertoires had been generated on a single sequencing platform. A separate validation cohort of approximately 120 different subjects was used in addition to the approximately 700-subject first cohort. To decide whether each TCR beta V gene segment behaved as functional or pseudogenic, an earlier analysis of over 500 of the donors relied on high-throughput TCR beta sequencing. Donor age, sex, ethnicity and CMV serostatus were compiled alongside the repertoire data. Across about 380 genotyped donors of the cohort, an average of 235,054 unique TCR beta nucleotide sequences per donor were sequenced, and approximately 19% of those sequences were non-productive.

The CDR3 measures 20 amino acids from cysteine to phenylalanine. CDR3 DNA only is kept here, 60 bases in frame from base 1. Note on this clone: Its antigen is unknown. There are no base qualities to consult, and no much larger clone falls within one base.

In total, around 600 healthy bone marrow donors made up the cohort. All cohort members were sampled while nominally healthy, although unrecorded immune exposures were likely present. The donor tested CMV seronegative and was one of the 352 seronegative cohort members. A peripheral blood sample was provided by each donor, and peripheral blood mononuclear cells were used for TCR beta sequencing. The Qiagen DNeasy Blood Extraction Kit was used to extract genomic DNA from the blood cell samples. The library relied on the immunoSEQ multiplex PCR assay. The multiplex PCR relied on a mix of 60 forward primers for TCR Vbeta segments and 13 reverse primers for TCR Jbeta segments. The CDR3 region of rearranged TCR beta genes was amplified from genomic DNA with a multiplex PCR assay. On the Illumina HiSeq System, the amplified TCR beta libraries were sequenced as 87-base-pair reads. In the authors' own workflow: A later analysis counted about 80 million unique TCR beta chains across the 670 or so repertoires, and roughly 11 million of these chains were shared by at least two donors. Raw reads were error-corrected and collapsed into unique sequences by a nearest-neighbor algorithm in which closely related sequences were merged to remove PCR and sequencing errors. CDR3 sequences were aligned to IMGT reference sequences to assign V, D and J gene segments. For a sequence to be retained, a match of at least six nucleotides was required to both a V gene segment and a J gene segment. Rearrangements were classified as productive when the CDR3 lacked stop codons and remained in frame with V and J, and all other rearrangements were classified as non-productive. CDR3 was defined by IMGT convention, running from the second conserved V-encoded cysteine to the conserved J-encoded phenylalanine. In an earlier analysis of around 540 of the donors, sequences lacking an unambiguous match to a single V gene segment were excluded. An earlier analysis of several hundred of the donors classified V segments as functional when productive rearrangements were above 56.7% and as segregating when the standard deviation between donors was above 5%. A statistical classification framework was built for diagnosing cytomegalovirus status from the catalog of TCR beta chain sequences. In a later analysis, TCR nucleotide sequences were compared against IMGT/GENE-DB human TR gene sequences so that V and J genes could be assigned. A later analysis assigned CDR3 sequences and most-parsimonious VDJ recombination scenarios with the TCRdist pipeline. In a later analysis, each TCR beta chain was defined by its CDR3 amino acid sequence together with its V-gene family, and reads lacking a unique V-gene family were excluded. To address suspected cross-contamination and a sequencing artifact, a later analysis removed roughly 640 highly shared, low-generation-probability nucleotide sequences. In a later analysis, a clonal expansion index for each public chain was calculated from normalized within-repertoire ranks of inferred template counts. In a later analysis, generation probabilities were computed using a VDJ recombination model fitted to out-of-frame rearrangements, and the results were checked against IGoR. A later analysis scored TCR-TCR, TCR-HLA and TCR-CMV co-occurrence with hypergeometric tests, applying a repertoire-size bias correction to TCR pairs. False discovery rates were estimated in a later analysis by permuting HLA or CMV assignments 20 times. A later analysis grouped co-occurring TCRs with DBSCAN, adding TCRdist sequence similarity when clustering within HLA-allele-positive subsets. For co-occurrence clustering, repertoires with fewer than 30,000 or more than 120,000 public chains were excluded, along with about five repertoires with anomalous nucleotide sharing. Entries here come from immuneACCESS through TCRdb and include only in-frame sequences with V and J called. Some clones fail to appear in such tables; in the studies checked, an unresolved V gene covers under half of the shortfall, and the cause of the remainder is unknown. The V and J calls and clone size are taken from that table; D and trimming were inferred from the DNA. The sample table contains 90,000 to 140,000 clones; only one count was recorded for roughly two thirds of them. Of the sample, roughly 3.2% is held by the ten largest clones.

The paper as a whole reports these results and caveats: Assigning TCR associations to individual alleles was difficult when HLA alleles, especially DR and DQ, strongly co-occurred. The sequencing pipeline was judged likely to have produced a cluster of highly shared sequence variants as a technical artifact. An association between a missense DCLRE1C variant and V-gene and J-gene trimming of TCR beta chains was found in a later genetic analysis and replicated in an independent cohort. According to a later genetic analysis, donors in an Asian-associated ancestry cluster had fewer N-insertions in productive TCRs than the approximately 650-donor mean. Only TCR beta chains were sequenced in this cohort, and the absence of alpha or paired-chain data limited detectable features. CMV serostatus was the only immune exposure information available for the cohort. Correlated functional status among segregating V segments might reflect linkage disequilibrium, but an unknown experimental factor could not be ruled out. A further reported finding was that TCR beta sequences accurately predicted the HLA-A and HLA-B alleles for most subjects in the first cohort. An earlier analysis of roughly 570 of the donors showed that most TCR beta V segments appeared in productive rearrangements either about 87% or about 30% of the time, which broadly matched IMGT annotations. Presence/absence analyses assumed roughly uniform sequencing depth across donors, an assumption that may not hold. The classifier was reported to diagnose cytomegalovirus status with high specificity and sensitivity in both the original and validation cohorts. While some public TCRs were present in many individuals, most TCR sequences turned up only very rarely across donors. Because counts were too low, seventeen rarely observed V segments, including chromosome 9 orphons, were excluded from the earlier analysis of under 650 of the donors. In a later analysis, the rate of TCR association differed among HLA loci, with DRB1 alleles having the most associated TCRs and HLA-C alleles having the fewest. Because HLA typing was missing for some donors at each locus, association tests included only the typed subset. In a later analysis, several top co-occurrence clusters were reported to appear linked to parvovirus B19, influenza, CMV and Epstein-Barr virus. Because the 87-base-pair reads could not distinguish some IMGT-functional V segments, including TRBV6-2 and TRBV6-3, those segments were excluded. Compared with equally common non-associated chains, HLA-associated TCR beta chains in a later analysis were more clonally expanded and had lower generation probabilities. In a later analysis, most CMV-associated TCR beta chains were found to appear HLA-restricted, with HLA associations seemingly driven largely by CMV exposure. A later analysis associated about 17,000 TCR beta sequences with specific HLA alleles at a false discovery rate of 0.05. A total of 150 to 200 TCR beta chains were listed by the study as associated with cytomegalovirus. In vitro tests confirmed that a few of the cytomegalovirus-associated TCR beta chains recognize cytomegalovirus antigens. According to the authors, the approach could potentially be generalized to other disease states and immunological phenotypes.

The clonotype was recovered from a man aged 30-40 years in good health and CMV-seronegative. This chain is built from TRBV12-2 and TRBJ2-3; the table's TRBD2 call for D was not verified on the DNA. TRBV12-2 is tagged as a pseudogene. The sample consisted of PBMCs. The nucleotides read TGTGCAAGTCGCCCGGGACTAGCGGGAGGGCTCGGGTTATACACAGATACGCAGTATTTT. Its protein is CASRPGLAGGLGLYTDTQYF.